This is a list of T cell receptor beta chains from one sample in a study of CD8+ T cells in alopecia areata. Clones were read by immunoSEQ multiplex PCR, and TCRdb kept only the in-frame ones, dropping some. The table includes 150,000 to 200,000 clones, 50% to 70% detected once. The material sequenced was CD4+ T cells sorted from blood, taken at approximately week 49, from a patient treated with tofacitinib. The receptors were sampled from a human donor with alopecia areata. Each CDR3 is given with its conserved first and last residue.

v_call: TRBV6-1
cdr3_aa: CASSEEGRGSNQPQHF

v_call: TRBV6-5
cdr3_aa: CASSYGLTGGKNIQYF

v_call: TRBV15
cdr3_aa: CATSRDSSPLHF

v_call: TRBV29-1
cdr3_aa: CSVEDGGSNEQYF

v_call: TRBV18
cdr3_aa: CASSLGPPSSGANVLTF

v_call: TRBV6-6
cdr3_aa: CASSYNQDEQYF

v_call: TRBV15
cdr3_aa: CATSRHGTGGTDTQYF

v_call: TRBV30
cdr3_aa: CAWSRHQMNTEAFF

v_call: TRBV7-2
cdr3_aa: CASSPGGAPNQPQHF

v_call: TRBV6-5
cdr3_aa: CASSYKPRDTEAFF

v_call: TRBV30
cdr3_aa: CAGGLGIGETQYF

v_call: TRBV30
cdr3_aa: CAWRMGPNTGELFF